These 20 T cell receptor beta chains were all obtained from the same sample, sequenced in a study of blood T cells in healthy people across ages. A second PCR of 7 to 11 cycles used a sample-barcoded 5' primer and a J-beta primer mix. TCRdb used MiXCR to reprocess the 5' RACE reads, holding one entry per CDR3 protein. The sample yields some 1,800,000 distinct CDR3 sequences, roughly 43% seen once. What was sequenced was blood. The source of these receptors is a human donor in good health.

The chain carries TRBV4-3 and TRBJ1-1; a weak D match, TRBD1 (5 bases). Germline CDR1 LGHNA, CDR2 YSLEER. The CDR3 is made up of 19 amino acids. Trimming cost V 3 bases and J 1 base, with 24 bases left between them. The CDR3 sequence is CASSHLPDSPRSTNTEAFF. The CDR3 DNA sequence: TGCGCCAGCAGCCATCTACCCGACAGCCCCAGGAGCACGAACACTGAAGCTTTCTTT.

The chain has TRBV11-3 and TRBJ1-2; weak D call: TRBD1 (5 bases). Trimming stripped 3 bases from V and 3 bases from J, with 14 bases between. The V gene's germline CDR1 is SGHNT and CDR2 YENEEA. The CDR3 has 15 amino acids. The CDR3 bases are TGTGCCAGCAGCTTTCGGCAGGAAGGGGACTATGGCTACACCTTC. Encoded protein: CASSFRQEGDYGYTF. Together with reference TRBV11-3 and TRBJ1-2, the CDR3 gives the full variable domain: EAGVVQSPRYKIIEKKQPVAFWCNPISGHNTLYWYLQNLGQGPELLIRYENEEAVDDSQLPKDRFSAERLKGVDSTLKIQPAELGDSAVYLCASSFRQEGDYGYTFGSGTRLTVV.

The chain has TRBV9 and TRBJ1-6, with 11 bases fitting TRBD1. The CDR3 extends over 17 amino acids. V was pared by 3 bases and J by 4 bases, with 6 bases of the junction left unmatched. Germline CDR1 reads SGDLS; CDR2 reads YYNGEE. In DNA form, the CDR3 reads TGTGCCAGCAGCGGGACAGGGGGCGGATTTTATAATTCACCCCTCCACTTT. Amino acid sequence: CASSGTGGGFYNSPLHF.

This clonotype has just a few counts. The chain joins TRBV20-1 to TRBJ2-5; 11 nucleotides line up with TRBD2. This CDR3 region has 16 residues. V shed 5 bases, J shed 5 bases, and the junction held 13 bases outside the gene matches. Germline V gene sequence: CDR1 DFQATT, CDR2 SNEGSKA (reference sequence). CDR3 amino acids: CSAPTITSGGQETQYF. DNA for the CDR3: TGCAGTGCTCCCACCATAACTAGCGGGGGACAGGAGACCCAGTACTTC.

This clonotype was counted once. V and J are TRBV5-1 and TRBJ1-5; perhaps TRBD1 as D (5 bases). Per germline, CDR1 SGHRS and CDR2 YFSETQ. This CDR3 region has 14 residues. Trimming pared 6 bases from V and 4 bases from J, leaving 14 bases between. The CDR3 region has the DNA TGCGCCAGCAAAATTGGTCAGGGTAATCAGCCCCAGCATTTT. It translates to CASKIGQGNQPQHF.

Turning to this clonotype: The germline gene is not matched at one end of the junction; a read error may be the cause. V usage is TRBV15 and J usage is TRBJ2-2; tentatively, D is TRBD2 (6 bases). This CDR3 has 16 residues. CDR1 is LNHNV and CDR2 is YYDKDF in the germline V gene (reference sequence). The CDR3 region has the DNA TGTGCCACTAGCAGAGTCGGGCGGGGATTTGTCGGGGAGCTGTTTTTT. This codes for CATSRVGRGFVGELFF.

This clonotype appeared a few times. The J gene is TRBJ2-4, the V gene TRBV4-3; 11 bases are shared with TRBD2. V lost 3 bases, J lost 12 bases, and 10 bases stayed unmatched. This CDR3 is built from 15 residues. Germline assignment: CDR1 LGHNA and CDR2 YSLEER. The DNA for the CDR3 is TGCGCCAGCAGCCAGCTCACTAGCGGGGGAGGGGATCAGTACTTC. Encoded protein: CASSQLTSGGGDQYF.

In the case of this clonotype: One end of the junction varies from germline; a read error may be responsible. CDR3 DNA: TGTGCCAGCAGCTCGTACGGGGGGACTTCCTCCAATGAGCAGTTCTTC. This translates into CASSSYGGTSSNEQFF. The chain joins TRBV5-5 to TRBJ2-1; 7 bases agree with TRBD2. This CDR3 region has 16 residues. Germline CDR1 reads SGHKS; CDR2 reads YYEKEE (reference sequence).

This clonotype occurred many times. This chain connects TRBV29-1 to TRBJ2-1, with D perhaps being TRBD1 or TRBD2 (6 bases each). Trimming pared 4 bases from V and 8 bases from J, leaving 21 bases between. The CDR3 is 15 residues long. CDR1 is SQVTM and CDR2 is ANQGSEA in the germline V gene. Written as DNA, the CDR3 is TGCAGCGTTGTTCTGCCCAGAGGGGGGCTTCATGAGCAGTTCTTC. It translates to CSVVLPRGGLHEQFF.

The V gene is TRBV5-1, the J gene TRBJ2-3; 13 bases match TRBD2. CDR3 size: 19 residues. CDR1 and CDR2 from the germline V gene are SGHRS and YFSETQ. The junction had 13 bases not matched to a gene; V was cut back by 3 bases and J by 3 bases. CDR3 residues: CASSSSRQTSGGSTDTQYF. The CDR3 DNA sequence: TGCGCCAGCAGCTCCTCCCGTCAGACTAGCGGGGGGTCGACAGATACGCAGTATTTT.

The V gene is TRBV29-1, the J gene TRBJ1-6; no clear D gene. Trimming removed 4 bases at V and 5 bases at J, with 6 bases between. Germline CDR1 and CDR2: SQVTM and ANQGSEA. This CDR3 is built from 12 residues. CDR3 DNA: TGCAGCGTTGTTGGAAATAATTCACCCCTCCACTTT. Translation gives CSVVGNNSPLHF. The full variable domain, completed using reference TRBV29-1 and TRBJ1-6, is SAVISQKPSRDICQRGTSLTIQCQVDSQVTMMFWYRQQPGQSLTLIATANQGSEATYESGFVIDKFPISRPNLTFSTLTVSNMSPEDSSIYLCSVVGNNSPLHFGNGTRLTVT.

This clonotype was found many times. The CDR3 sequence: CASSFRSSRDEQYF. The CDR3 nucleotides are TGTGCCAGCAGCTTTCGGAGCTCCCGCGACGAGCAGTACTTC. This chain uses TRBV7-9 with TRBJ2-7; D call uncertain. Germline V gives CDR1 SEHNR, CDR2 FQNEAQ (reference sequence). Trimming cost V 3 bases and J 5 bases, with 14 bases left between them. This CDR3 has 14 amino acids.

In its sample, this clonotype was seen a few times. CDR3 sequence reads: CASDPLEWGAEQFF. The CDR3 nucleotides are TGTGCCAGCGACCCTTTAGAGTGGGGCGCTGAGCAGTTCTTC. V and J are TRBV13 and TRBJ2-1; D may be TRBD1 (5 bases). The CDR3 length is 14 residues. CDR1 and CDR2 (germline): PRHDT, FYEKMQ (reference sequence). The V and J ends lost 8 bases and 9 bases respectively, with 20 bases between them.

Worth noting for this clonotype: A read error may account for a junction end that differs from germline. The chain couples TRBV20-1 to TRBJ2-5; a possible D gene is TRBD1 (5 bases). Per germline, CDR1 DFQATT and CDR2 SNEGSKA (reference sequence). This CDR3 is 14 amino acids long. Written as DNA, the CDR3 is TGCAGTGCTATAGGGGAAGAAGGCCCCTACGAGCAGAACTTC. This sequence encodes CSAIGEEGPYEQNF.

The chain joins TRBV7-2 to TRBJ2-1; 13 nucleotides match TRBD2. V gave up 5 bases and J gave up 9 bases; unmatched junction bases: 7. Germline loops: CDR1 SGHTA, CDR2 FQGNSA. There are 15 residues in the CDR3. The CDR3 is CASSPGTSGDSEQFF. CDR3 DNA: TGTGCCAGCAGCCCCGGGACTAGCGGGGACAGTGAGCAGTTCTTC.

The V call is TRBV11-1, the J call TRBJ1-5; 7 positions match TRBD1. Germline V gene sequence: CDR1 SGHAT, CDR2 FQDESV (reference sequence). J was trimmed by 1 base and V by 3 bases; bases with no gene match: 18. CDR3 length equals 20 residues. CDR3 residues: CASSFSHGGRGTVSNQPQHF. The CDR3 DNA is TGTGCCAGCAGCTTCTCCCATGGGGGCAGGGGGACTGTGAGCAATCAGCCCCAGCATTTT.

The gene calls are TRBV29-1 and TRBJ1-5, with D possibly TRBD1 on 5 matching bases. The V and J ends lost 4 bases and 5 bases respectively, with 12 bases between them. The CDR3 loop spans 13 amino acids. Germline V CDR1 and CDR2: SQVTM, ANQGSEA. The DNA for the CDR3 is TGCAGCGTTGTGGGGGATCTAGATCAGCCCCAGCATTTT. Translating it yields CSVVGDLDQPQHF.

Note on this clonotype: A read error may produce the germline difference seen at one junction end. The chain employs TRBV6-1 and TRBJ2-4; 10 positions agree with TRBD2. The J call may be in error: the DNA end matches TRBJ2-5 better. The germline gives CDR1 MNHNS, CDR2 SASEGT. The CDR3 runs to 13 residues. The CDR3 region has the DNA TGTGCCAGCGGTGAGCGGGGGGGAGAGACCCAGTACTTC. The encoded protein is CASGERGGETQYF.

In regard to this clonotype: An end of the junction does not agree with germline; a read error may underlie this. The CDR3 DNA sequence: TGTGCCAGCAGCAAAGTAGCAGGGGCTGGAAACGCCATATATTTT. Translated: CASSKVAGAGNAIYF. The chain combines TRBV9 with TRBJ1-3; D perhaps matches TRBD1 (6 bases). Germline lookup yields CDR1 SGDLS and CDR2 YYNGEE. The CDR3 is 15 residues long.

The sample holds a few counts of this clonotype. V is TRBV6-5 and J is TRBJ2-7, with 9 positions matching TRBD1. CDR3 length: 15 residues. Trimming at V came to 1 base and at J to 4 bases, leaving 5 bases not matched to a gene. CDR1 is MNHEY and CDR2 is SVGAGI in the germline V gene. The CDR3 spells CASSYWGQGTYEQYF. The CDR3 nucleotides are TGTGCCAGCAGTTACTGGGGACAGGGAACATACGAGCAGTACTTC.